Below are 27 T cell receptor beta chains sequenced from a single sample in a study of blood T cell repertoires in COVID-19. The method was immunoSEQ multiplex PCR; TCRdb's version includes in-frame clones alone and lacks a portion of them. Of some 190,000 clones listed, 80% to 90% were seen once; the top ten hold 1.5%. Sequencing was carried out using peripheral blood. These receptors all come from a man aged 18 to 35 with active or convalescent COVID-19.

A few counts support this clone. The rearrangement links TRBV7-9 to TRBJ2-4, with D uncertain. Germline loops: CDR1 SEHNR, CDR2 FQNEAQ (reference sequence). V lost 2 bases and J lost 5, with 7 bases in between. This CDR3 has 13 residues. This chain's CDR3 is CASSLIRENIQYF. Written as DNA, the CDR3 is TGTGCCAGCAGCTTAATTCGGGAAAACATTCAGTACTTC.

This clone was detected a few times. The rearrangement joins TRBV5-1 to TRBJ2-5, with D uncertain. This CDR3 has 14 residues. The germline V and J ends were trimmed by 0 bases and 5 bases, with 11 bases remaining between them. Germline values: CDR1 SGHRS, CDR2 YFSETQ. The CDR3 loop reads CASSLARQVETQYF. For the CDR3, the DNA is TGCGCCAGCAGCTTGGCACGGCAGGTGGAGACCCAGTACTTC.

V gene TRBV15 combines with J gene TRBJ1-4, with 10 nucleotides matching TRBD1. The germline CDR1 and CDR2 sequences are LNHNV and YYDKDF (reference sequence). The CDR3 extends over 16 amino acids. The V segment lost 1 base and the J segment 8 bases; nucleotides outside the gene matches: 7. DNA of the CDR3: TGTGCCACCAGCAGAGGGGCGGACAGGGGGAGCGAAAAACTGTTTTTT. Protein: CATSRGADRGSEKLFF.

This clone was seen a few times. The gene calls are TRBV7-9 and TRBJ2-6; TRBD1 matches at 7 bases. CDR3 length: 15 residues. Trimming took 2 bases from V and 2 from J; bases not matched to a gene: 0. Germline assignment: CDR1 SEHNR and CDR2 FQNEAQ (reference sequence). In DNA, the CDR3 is TGTGCCAGCAGCTTAACAGGGGCTGGGGCCAACGTCCTGACTTTC. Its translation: CASSLTGAGANVLTF.

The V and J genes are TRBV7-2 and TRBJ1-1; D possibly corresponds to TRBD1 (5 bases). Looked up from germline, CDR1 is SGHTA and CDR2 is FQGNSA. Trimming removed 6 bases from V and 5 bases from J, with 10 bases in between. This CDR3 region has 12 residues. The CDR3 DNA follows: TGTGCCAGCAGTCACGACAGAACTGAAGCTTTCTTT. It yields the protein CASSHDRTEAFF.

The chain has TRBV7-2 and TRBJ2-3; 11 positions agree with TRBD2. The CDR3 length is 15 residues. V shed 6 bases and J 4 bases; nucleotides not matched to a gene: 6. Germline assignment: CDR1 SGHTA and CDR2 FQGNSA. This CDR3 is CASRKPGLAADTQYF. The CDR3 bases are TGTGCCAGCAGAAAACCGGGACTAGCGGCAGATACGCAGTATTTT.

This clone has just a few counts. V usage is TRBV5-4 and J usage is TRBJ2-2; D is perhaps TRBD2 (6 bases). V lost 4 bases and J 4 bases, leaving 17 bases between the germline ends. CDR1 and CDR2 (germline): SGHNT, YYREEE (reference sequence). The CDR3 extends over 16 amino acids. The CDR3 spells CASSRPSSEGTGELFF. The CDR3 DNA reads TGTGCCAGCAGCAGGCCCTCTAGCGAGGGCACCGGGGAGCTGTTTTTT.

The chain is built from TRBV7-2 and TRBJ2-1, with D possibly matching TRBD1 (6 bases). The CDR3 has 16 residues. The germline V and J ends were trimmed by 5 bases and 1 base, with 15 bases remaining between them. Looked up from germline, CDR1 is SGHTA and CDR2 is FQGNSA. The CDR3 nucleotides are TGTGCCAGCAGCGCGCGACAGGTGCCATCCTACAATGAGCAGTTCTTC. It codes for CASSARQVPSYNEQFF. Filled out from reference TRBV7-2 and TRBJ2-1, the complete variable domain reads GAGVSQSPSNKVTEKGKDVELRCDPISGHTALYWYRQSLGQGLEFLIYFQGNSAPDKSGLPSDRFSAERTGGSVSTLTIQRTQQEDSAVYLCASSARQVPSYNEQFFGPGTRLTVL.

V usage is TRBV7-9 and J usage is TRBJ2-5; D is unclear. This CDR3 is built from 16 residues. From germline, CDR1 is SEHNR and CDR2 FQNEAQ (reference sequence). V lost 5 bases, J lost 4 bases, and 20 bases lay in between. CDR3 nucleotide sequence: TGTGCCAGCAGCCCACCCCCCCTGCTAGATGGAGAGACCCAGTACTTC. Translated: CASSPPPLLDGETQYF.

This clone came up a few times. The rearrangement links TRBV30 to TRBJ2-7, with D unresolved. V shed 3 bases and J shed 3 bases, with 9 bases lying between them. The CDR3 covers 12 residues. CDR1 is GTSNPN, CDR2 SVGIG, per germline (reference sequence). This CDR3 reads CAWSPRGYEQYF. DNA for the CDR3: TGTGCCTGGAGCCCCCGCGGCTACGAGCAGTACTTC.

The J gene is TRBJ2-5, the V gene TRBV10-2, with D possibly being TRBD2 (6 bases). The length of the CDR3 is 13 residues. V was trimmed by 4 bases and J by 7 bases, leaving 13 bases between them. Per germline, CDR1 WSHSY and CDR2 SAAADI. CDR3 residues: CASSAGAEGTQYF. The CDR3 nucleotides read TGCGCCAGCAGTGCGGGAGCGGAGGGGACCCAGTACTTC.

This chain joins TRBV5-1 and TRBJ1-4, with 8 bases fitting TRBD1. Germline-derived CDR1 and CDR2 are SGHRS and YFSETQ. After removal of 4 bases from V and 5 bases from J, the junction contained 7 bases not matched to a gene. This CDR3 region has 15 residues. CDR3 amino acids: CASSVTGGRNEKLFF. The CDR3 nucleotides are TGCGCCAGCAGCGTAACAGGGGGGAGAAATGAAAAACTGTTTTTT.

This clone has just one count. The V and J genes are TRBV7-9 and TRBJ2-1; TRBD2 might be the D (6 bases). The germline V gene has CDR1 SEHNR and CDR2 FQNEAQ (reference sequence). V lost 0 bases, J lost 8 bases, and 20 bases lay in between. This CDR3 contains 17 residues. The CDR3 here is CASSLAIGGTIVDEQFF. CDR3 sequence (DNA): TGTGCCAGCAGCTTAGCGATTGGCGGGACCATAGTCGATGAGCAGTTCTTC.

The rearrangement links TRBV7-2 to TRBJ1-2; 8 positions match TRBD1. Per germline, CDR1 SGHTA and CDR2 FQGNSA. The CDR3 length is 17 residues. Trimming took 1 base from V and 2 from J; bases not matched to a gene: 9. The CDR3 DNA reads TGTGCCAGCAGCTTAGTACAGGGGGGGATGGGGAACTATGGCTACACCTTC. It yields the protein CASSLVQGGMGNYGYTF.

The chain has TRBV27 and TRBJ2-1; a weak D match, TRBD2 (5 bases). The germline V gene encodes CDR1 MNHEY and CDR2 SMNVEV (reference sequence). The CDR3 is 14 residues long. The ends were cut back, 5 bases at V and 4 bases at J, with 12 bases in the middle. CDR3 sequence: CASSSGARYNEQFF. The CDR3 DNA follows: TGTGCCAGCAGTAGCGGAGCGCGATACAATGAGCAGTTCTTC.

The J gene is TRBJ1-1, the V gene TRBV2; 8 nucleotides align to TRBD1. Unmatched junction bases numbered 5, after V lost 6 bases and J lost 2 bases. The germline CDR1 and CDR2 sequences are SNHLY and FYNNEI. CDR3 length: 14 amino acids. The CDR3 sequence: CASRVQGGNTEAFF. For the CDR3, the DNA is TGTGCCAGCAGGGTACAGGGGGGAAACACTGAAGCTTTCTTT.

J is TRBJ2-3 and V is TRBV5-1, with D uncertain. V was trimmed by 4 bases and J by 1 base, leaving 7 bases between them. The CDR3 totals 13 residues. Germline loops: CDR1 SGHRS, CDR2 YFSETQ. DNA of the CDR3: TGCGCCAGCAGCATAGCAGGCACAGATACGCAGTATTTT. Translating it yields CASSIAGTDTQYF.

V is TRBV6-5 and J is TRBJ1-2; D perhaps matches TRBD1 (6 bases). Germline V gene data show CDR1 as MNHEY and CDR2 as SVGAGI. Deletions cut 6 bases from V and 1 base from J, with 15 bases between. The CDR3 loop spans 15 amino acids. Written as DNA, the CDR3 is TGTGCCAGCAGCGACCGGGACATCATTAACTATGGCTACACCTTC. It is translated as CASSDRDIINYGYTF.

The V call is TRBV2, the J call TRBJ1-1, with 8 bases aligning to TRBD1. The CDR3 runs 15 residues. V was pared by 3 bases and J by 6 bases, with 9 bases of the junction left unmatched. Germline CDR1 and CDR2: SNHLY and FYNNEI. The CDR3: CASSEFPGQVPEAFF. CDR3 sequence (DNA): TGTGCCAGCAGTGAGTTTCCGGGACAGGTCCCTGAAGCTTTCTTT.

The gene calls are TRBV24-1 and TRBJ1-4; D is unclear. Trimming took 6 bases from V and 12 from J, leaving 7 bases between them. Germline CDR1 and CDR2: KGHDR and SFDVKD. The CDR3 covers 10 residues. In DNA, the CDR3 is TGTGCCACCAGTAGCCTCCAACTGTTTTTT. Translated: CATSSLQLFF.

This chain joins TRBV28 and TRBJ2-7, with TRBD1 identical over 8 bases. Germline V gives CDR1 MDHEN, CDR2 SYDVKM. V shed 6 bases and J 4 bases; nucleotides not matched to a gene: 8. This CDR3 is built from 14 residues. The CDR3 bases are TGTGCCAGCAGCTGGGCCCAGGGGGCTTACGAGCAGTACTTC. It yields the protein CASSWAQGAYEQYF. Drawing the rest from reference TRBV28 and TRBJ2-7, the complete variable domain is DVKVTQSSRYLVKRTGEKVFLECVQDMDHENMFWYRQDPGLGLRLIYFSYDVKMKEKGDIPEGYSVSREKKERFSLILESASTNQTSMYLCASSWAQGAYEQYFGPGTRLTVT.

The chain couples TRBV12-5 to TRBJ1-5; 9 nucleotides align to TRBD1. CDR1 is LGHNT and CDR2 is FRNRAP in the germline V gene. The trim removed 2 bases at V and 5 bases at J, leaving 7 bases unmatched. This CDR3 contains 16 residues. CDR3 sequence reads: CASGLPTGGSDQPQHF. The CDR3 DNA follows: TGTGCTAGTGGTTTGCCTACAGGGGGCTCGGATCAGCCCCAGCATTTT.

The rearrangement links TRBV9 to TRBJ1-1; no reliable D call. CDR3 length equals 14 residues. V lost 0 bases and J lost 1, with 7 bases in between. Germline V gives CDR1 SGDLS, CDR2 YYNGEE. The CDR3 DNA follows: TGTGCCAGCAGCGTAGACAGCCCGAACACTGAAGCTTTCTTT. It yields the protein CASSVDSPNTEAFF.

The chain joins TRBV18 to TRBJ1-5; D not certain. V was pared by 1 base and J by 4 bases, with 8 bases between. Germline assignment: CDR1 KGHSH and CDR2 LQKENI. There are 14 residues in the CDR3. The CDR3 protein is CASSPRPENQPQHF. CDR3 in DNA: TGTGCCAGCTCACCACGGCCAGAAAATCAGCCCCAGCATTTT.

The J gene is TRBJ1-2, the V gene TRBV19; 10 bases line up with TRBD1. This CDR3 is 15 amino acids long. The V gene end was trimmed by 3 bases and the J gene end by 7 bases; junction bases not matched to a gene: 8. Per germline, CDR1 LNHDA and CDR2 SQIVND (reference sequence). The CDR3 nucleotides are TGTGCCAGTAGTATGGCGGTGGGGACAGGGGCTGGCTACACCTTC. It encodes CASSMAVGTGAGYTF. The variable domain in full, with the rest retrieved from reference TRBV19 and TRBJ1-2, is DGGITQSPKYLFRKEGQNVTLSCEQNLNHDAMYWYRQDPGQGLRLIYYSQIVNDFQKGDIAEGYSVSREKKESFPLTVTSAQKNPTAFYLCASSMAVGTGAGYTFGSGTRLTVV.

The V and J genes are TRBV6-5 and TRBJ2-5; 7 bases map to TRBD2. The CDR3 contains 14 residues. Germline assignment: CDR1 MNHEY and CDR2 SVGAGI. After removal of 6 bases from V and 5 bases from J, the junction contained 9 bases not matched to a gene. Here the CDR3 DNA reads TGTGCCAGCAGGTCTTCGGGGGGACGGGAGACCCAGTACTTC. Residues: CASRSSGGRETQYF.

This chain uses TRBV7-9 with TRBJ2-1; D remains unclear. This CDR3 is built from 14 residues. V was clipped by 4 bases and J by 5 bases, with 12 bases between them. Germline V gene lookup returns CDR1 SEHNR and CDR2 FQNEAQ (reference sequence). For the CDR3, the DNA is TGTGCCAGCAGCTCAGGCGATGGAAACAATGAGCAGTTCTTC. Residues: CASSSGDGNNEQFF.